One sample yielded the 25 T cell receptor beta chains listed below, sequenced in a study of T-cell reconstitution after alpha-beta-depleted transplantation in children (dated by TCRdb to 2015 to 2016). The method behind the library was PCR. Sequencing took place on an Illumina HiSeq 2500. Molecular barcoding was employed in the preparation of TCR libraries, with unique molecular identifiers being used to normalize TCRbeta repertoire quantification. Using fastp trimming at Q25 and MiXCR clonotype assembly, TCRdb reanalyzed the public sequencing data and kept in-frame beta chains. Identical CDR3 protein sequences are pooled into one entry, listed with their most common genes and DNA. Across this sample there are almost 500,000 distinct CDR3 sequences, with approximately 12% seen only once. The ten largest make up about 5.6% of the sample. Sequencing used PBMCs from the stem cell graft donor, obtained from the stem cell graft. These receptors all come from a human donor who donated a stem cell graft to a child with combined immunodeficiency.

The V gene is TRBV5-6, the J gene TRBJ1-2; D is ambiguous. Trimming pared 0 bases from V and 0 bases from J, leaving 6 bases between. CDR3 length equals 14 residues. The germline CDR1 and CDR2 sequences are SGHDT and YYEEEE. The DNA of the CDR3 is TGTGCCAGCAGCTTGGCGGAAACTAACTATGGCTACACCTTC. It is translated as CASSLAETNYGYTF.

The chain has TRBV12-3 or TRBV12-4 and TRBJ1-2; no firm D call. The CDR3 has 13 residues. V lost 10 bases and J lost 3, with 15 bases in between. The CDR3 is CANRGEGDYGYTF. Written as DNA, the CDR3 is TGTGCCAACCGCGGGGAGGGTGACTATGGCTACACCTTC.

This clonotype was found many times. The chain combines TRBV7-3 with TRBJ2-3; a possible D gene is TRBD2 (6 bases). CDR1 and CDR2 from the germline V gene are SGHTA and FQGTGA. The CDR3 sequence is 14 residues long. V was cut by 0 bases and J by 6 bases, with 10 bases left in between. The CDR3: CASSLTAGEDTQYF. CDR3 DNA sequence: TGTGCCAGCAGCTTAACAGCGGGCGAGGATACGCAGTATTTT.

This clonotype has a handful of counts. The chain employs TRBV6-5 and TRBJ1-1; D may be TRBD1 (5 bases). The CDR3 sequence is 15 residues long. CDR1 MNHEY and CDR2 SVGAGI come from the germline V gene. V was shortened by 2 bases and J by 2 bases, with 12 bases between the two germline ends. CDR3 loop: CASSYGGGLNTEAFF. CDR3 DNA sequence: TGTGCCAGCAGTTACGGCGGGGGTTTAAACACTGAAGCTTTCTTT.

V and J are TRBV7-8 and TRBJ2-1, with D unclear. The CDR3 is 15 residues long. Germline values: CDR1 SGHVS, CDR2 FQNEAQ. The V and J ends lost 9 bases and 0 bases respectively, with 15 bases between them. CDR3 sequence reads: CASTPRRSSYNEQFF. The DNA for the CDR3 is TGTGCCAGTACCCCCCGCAGGAGCTCCTACAATGAGCAGTTCTTC.

This clonotype was seen only a few times. The rearrangement links TRBV28 to TRBJ2-1, with D tentatively TRBD1 (6 bases). Trimming cost V 2 bases and J 3 bases, with 8 bases left between them. Per germline, CDR1 MDHEN and CDR2 SYDVKM. The CDR3 has 14 amino acids. The CDR3 bases are TGTGCCAGCAGTTTAACAGGGCACTACAATGAGCAGTTCTTC. This codes for CASSLTGHYNEQFF.

The table lists this clonotype with many counts. V usage is TRBV24-1 and J usage is TRBJ2-3, with D tentatively TRBD2 (6 bases). Germline V CDR1 and CDR2: KGHDR, SFDVKD. This CDR3 spans 14 amino acids. Between the trimmed V and J ends, which lost 5 bases and 2 bases, there was a span of 10 bases. The CDR3, as DNA: TGTGCCACCAGTGGTGGGACTTACACAGATACGCAGTATTTT. Residues: CATSGGTYTDTQYF.

CDR3 DNA: TGTGCCAGCAAGGGGGCGAGCACCTACGAGCAGTACTTC. Residues: CASKGASTYEQYF. V usage is TRBV2 and J usage is TRBJ2-7; 7 positions match TRBD1. Germline CDR1 SNHLY, CDR2 FYNNEI. Trimming removed 7 bases from V and 2 bases from J; junction bases left unmatched: 5. CDR3 length: 13 residues. Full variable domain (remainder filled in from reference TRBV2 and TRBJ2-7): EPEVTQTPSHQVTQMGQEVILRCVPISNHLYFYWYRQILGQKVEFLVSFYNNEISEKSEIFDDQFSVERPDGSNFTLKIRSTKLEDSAMYFCASKGASTYEQYFGPGTRLTVT.

The gene calls are TRBV6-1 and TRBJ2-2; D might be TRBD2 (5 bases). The V gene lost 7 bases and the J gene lost 4 bases, with 10 bases spanning the gap. Germline V gene lookup returns CDR1 MNHNS and CDR2 SASEGT. The CDR3 is made up of 13 amino acids. CDR3 protein: CASTIGGTGELFF. The CDR3 DNA follows: TGTGCCAGCACCATAGGAGGCACCGGGGAGCTGTTTTTT.

The chain links TRBV12-3 or TRBV12-4 to TRBJ1-1, with D tentatively TRBD1 (6 bases). With 3 bases removed from V and 0 bases from J, the gap between germline ends came to 17 bases. The CDR3 consists of 17 residues. The CDR3, as DNA: TGTGCCAGCAGTTTTTCCTCAGACAGGAGCTTGAACACTGAAGCTTTCTTT. Amino acids: CASSFSSDRSLNTEAFF.

The table lists this clonotype with a few counts. The V gene is TRBV10-3, the J gene TRBJ2-7; tentatively, D is TRBD1 (5 bases). The ends were cut back, 5 bases at V and 0 bases at J, with 11 bases in the middle. There are 14 residues in the CDR3. The V gene's germline CDR1 is ENHRY and CDR2 SYGVKD. In DNA form, the CDR3 reads TGTGCCATCAGTAAGGGGCACACCTCCTACGAGCAGTACTTC. Protein product: CAISKGHTSYEQYF.

This clonotype was detected only a few times. In DNA, the CDR3 is TGCGCCAGCAGCCTCCCAGGGGCCACGGGAAAATACGAGCAGTACTTC. This encodes CASSLPGATGKYEQYF. This rearrangement joins TRBV5-1 to TRBJ2-7; possibly TRBD1 for D (6 bases). CDR1 and CDR2 from the germline V gene are SGHRS and YFSETQ. There are 16 residues in the CDR3. V was shortened by 4 bases and J by 4 bases, with 21 bases between the two germline ends.

There are a few counts of this clonotype. V gene TRBV18 combines with J gene TRBJ2-7; 7 nucleotides agree with TRBD2. The germline V gene encodes CDR1 KGHSH and CDR2 LQKENI. The V and J ends lost 2 bases and 3 bases, in that order; junction bases with no gene match: 7. CDR3 length: 15 residues. Here the CDR3 reads CASSPLGRVRYEQYF. DNA of the CDR3: TGTGCCAGCTCACCATTAGGGAGGGTACGCTACGAGCAGTACTTC.

CDR3 in amino acids: CASSPVAGGLETQYF. CDR3 bases: TGCGCCAGCAGCCCGGTAGCGGGAGGGTTGGAGACCCAGTACTTC. The V and J genes are TRBV4-3 and TRBJ2-5; the match to TRBD2 covers 11 bases. This CDR3 contains 15 residues. Germline CDR1 reads LGHNA; CDR2 reads YSLEER. Trimming cost V 4 bases and J 5 bases; bases outside gene matches: 6.

The chain employs TRBV6-2 or TRBV6-3 and TRBJ2-4, with D tentatively TRBD2 (6 bases). The CDR3 extends over 11 amino acids. CDR1 MNHEY and CDR2 SVGEGT come from the germline V gene. Deletions cut 6 bases from V and 8 bases from J, with 8 bases between. In DNA, the CDR3 is TGTGCCAGCAGGTGGAGGGACATTCAGTACTTC. It specifies CASRWRDIQYF.

This clonotype came up many times. This sequence joins TRBV12-3 or TRBV12-4 and TRBJ2-7; a possible D gene is TRBD1 (7 bases). The CDR3 contains 15 residues. Trimming cost V 6 bases and J 1 base, with 16 bases left between them. The CDR3 is CASSSGQAGSYEQYF. Written as DNA, the CDR3 is TGTGCCAGCAGCTCTGGACAGGCGGGATCCTACGAGCAGTACTTC.

Only a few counts were recorded for this clonotype. The rearrangement joins TRBV6-1 to TRBJ2-1; TRBD1 aligns across 7 bases. The germline V gene has CDR1 MNHNS and CDR2 SASEGT. The CDR3 loop spans 17 amino acids. V dropped 2 bases and J dropped 0; count of bases not matched to a gene: 7. The CDR3 sequence: CASSERVTGPSYNEQFF. Written as DNA, the CDR3 is TGTGCCAGCAGTGAAAGGGTGACAGGGCCCTCCTACAATGAGCAGTTCTTC.

The sample holds a few counts of this clonotype. V and J are TRBV29-1 and TRBJ1-3; no clear D. Germline lookup yields CDR1 SQVTM and CDR2 ANQGSEA. With 2 bases removed from V and 0 bases from J, the gap between germline ends came to 14 bases. The CDR3 is made up of 16 amino acids. Here the CDR3 DNA reads TGCAGCGTTGAAATTCAAGATTCCATCTCTGGAAACACCATATATTTT. It codes for CSVEIQDSISGNTIYF.

A few counts support this clonotype. The V gene is TRBV5-4, the J gene TRBJ2-1; D might be TRBD1 (6 bases). Trimming took off 0 bases at V and 3 bases at J, with 22 bases between the two ends. CDR1 is SGHNT and CDR2 is YYREEE in the germline V gene (reference sequence). CDR3 size: 19 residues. This CDR3 reads CASSLERSRGALLYNEQFF. The CDR3 DNA follows: TGTGCCAGCAGCTTGGAAAGGTCCAGGGGCGCCCTCCTCTACAATGAGCAGTTCTTC.

This clonotype was seen at least ten times. The chain has TRBV29-1 and TRBJ1-5, with D uncertain. CDR1 is SQVTM, CDR2 ANQGSEA, per germline. The CDR3 loop spans 14 amino acids. Trimming cost V 6 bases and J 4 bases, with 16 bases left between them. CDR3 residues: CSVSDGDLNQPQHF. The CDR3 DNA reads as TGCAGCGTCTCGGACGGAGATTTAAATCAGCCCCAGCATTTT.

The chain has TRBV12-3 or TRBV12-4 and TRBJ1-1; 8 bases match TRBD1. This CDR3 spans 13 amino acids. Unmatched junction bases numbered 2, after V lost 1 base and J lost 7 bases. As DNA, the CDR3 is TGTGCCAGCAGTTTAGTTGGGACAGGTGAAGCTTTCTTT. Its protein product is CASSLVGTGEAFF.

V and J are TRBV7-9 and TRBJ2-1, with 9 bases aligning to TRBD1. Trimming at V came to 5 bases and at J to 8 bases, leaving 7 bases not matched to a gene. Germline V gives CDR1 SEHNR, CDR2 FQNEAQ (reference sequence). The CDR3 runs to 14 residues. CDR3 DNA sequence: TGTGCCAGCAGCCGGACAGGGGCTTGGGATGAGCAGTTCTTC. Encoded protein: CASSRTGAWDEQFF.

The J gene is TRBJ1-5, the V gene TRBV30, with TRBD1 as a possible D gene (6 bases). Trimming took 4 bases from V and 2 from J, leaving 12 bases between them. CDR3 size: 14 residues. The germline gives CDR1 GTSNPN, CDR2 SVGIG (reference sequence). Here the CDR3 DNA reads TGTGCCTGGATCCCAGGGGCGGGCAATCAGCCCCAGCATTTT. Residues: CAWIPGAGNQPQHF. Full variable domain (outside the CDR3, taken from reference TRBV30 and TRBJ1-5): SQTIHQWPATLVQPVGSPLSLECTVEGTSNPNLYWYRQAAGRGLQLLFYSVGIGQISSEVPQNLSASRPQDRQFILSSKKLLLSDSGFYLCAWIPGAGNQPQHFGDGTRLSIL.

There are a few counts of this clonotype. The J gene is TRBJ2-7, the V gene TRBV5-1; 7 bases are a match to TRBD1. The CDR3 is 15 amino acids. The junction had 10 bases not matched to a gene; V was cut back by 5 bases and J by 2 bases. Germline values: CDR1 SGHRS, CDR2 YFSETQ. The CDR3 spells CASRQTPGQPYEQYF. The CDR3, as DNA: TGCGCCAGCAGGCAAACCCCGGGACAGCCCTACGAGCAGTACTTC.

This clonotype was counted ten times or more. The chain uses TRBV24-1 and TRBJ2-1; TRBD1 agrees at 10 bases. This CDR3 contains 17 residues. CDR1 and CDR2 from the germline V gene are KGHDR and SFDVKD. With 1 base clipped from V and 6 bases from J, the junction kept 8 bases outside the gene matches. The CDR3 loop reads CATSDFRGTGVSNEQFF. The CDR3 DNA reads TGTGCCACCAGTGATTTTAGGGGGACAGGGGTGTCCAATGAGCAGTTCTTC.